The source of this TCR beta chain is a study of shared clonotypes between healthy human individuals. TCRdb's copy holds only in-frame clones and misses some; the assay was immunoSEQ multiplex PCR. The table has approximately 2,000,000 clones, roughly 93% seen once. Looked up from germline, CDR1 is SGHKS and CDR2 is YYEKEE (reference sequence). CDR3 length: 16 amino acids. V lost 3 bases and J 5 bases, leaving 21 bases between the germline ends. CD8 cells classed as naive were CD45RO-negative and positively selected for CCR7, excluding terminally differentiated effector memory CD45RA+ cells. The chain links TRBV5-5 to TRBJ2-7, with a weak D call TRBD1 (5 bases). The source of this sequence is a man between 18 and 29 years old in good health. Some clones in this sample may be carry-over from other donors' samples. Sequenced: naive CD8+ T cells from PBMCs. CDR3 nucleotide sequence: TGTGCCAGCAGCTCCGGGCCGGACCAGGGAATCCACGAGCAGTACTTC. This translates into CASSSGPDQGIHEQYF. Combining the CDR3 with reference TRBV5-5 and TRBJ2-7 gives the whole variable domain DAGVTQSPTHLIKTRGQQVTLRCSPISGHKSVSWYQQVLGQGPQFIFQYYEKEERGRGNFPDRFSARQFPNYSSELNVNALLLGDSALYLCASSSGPDQGIHEQYFGPGTRLTVT.